A selection of T cell receptor beta chains follows, all from one sample in a study of blood T cell repertoires in COVID-19. The assay was immunoSEQ multiplex PCR, and TCRdb's table has in-frame clones only and misses some. The sample has roughly 330,000 clones, around 87% seen once; the top ten hold approximately 5%. The sequenced sample consisted of PBMCs or T cells enriched from blood (not recorded which). The receptors were sampled from a young woman who had recovered from COVID-19. Each CDR3 is given without its conserved first and last residue. Each record gives: V gene, J gene, CDR3 protein.

V: TRBV29-1; J: TRBJ1-2; CDR3: SVGGDNRDGYT
V: TRBV6-5; J: TRBJ1-5; CDR3: ASSPWAGGSQPQH
V: TRBV5-1; J: TRBJ1-2; CDR3: ASSTGTGSIGYT
V: TRBV9; J: TRBJ1-3; CDR3: ASSVQGNPNSGNTIY
V: TRBV4-1; J: TRBJ1-3; CDR3: ASSQVQITGNTIY
V: TRBV2; J: TRBJ1-5; CDR3: ASKNTGGEQPQH
V: TRBV24-1; J: TRBJ2-1; CDR3: ATSPGQGYNEQF
V: TRBV11-2; J: TRBJ2-1; CDR3: ASSSHRQGDNEQF
V: TRBV5-1; J: TRBJ1-2; CDR3: ASSLEAGFGGYT
V: TRBV27; J: TRBJ2-7; CDR3: ASSHRLGEQY
V: TRBV4-1; J: TRBJ2-1; CDR3: ASSLGERYNEQF
V: TRBV4-2; J: TRBJ1-2; CDR3: ASSPGSNRGRRGYT
V: TRBV11-2; J: TRBJ1-4; CDR3: ASSLMGQLSTELF
V: TRBV11-2; J: TRBJ2-1; CDR3: ASSYGTGGTVEQF
V: TRBV25-1; J: TRBJ2-2; CDR3: ASSRQGAGGELF
V: TRBV2; J: TRBJ2-4; CDR3: ASSASGSAKNIQY
V: TRBV29-1; J: TRBJ2-2; CDR3: SVELRDLRNTGELF
V: TRBV6-4; J: TRBJ1-1; CDR3: ASSEQPQRDTEAF
V: TRBV5-1; J: TRBJ2-3; CDR3: ASSSSGQPSTDTQY
V: TRBV2; J: TRBJ2-1; CDR3: ASNGRLAGFNEQF
V: TRBV6-2/TRBV6-3; J: TRBJ1-1; CDR3: ASSYGGGAAF
V: TRBV4-1; J: TRBJ2-2; CDR3: ASSRTANTGELF
V: TRBV7-9; J: TRBJ2-3; CDR3: ASSPRGAGADTQY
V: TRBV7-2; J: TRBJ2-1; CDR3: ASSLGGVSYNEQF
V: TRBV18; J: TRBJ1-3; CDR3: ASSTGGVTGNTIY
V: TRBV3-1/TRBV3-2; J: TRBJ1-6; CDR3: ASSQVRQGPHNSPLH
V: TRBV6-5; J: TRBJ2-2; CDR3: ASSYSLNRGPGELF
V: TRBV19; J: TRBJ2-3; CDR3: ASSLRQGARTDTQY
V: TRBV30; J: TRBJ1-5; CDR3: AWSDSPGGVQPQH
V: TRBV13; J: TRBJ1-6; CDR3: ASSLGGRDNSPLH
V: TRBV4-3; J: TRBJ1-2; CDR3: ASSQDTGQSYGYT
V: TRBV5-4; J: TRBJ2-3; CDR3: ASSLALDRWDSSTDTQY
V: TRBV5-4; J: TRBJ1-2; CDR3: ASSSPVRQASYGYT
V: TRBV7-2; J: TRBJ1-5; CDR3: ASSDRGNQPQH
V: TRBV5-4; J: TRBJ1-5; CDR3: ASRSLRDRAQPQH
V: TRBV6-2/TRBV6-3; J: TRBJ2-2; CDR3: ASSWWRGSGELF
V: TRBV4-1; J: TRBJ1-2; CDR3: ASSQTGAFYGYT
V: TRBV20-1; J: TRBJ2-2; CDR3: SASPNPGAGTGELF
V: TRBV24-1; J: TRBJ2-2; CDR3: ATIETELTGELF
V: TRBV3-1/TRBV3-2; J: TRBJ1-4; CDR3: ASSPGTDEKLF
V: TRBV30; J: TRBJ2-3; CDR3: AWRRTGSDTQY
V: TRBV27; J: TRBJ2-7; CDR3: ASSLYRGLGEQY
V: TRBV5-1; J: TRBJ1-1; CDR3: ASSLPAGTANTEAF
V: TRBV4-1; J: TRBJ1-2; CDR3: ASSAPGTGIYGYT
V: TRBV7-9; J: TRBJ1-2; CDR3: ASSPSEGYT
V: TRBV20-1; J: TRBJ1-3; CDR3: SASGQQSYSRLY